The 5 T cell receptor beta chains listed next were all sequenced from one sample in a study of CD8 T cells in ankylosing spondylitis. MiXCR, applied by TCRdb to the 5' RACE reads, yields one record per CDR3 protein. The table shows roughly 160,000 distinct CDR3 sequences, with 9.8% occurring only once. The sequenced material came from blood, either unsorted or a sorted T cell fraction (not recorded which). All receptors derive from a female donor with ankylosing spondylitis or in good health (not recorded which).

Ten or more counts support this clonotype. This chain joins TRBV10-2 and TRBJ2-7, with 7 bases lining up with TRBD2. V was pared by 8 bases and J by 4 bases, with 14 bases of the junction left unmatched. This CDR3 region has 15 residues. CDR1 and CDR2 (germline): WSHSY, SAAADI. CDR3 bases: TGCGCCAGCGACTATAATGAGCGGGAATCGTACGAGCAGTACTTC. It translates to CASDYNERESYEQYF.

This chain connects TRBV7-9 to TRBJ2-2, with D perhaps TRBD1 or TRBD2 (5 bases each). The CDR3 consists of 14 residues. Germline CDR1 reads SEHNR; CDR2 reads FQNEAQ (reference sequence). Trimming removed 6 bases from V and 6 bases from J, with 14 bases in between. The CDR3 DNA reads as TGTGCCAGCAGTCTGTCGGGGACGCCCGGGGAGCTGTTTTTT. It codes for CASSLSGTPGELFF.

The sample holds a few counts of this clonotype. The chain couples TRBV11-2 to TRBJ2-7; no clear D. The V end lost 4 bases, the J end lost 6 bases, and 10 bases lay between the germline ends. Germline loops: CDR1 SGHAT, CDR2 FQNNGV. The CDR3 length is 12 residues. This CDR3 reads CASSSARPEQYF. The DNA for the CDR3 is TGTGCCAGCAGCTCTGCACGCCCCGAGCAGTACTTC.

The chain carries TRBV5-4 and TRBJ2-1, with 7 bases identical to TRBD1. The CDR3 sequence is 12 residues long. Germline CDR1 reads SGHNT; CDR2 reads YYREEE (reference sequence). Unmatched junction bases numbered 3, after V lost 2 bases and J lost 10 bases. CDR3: CASSLPGQEQFF. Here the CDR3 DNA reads TGTGCCAGCAGCTTACCGGGACAGGAGCAGTTCTTC.

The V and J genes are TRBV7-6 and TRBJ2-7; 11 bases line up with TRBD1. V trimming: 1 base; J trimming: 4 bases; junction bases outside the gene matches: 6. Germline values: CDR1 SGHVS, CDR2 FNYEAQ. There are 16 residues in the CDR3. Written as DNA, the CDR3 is TGTGCCAGCAGCTTAGAGGGACAGGGGGGAATTTACGAGCAGTACTTC. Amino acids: CASSLEGQGGIYEQYF.